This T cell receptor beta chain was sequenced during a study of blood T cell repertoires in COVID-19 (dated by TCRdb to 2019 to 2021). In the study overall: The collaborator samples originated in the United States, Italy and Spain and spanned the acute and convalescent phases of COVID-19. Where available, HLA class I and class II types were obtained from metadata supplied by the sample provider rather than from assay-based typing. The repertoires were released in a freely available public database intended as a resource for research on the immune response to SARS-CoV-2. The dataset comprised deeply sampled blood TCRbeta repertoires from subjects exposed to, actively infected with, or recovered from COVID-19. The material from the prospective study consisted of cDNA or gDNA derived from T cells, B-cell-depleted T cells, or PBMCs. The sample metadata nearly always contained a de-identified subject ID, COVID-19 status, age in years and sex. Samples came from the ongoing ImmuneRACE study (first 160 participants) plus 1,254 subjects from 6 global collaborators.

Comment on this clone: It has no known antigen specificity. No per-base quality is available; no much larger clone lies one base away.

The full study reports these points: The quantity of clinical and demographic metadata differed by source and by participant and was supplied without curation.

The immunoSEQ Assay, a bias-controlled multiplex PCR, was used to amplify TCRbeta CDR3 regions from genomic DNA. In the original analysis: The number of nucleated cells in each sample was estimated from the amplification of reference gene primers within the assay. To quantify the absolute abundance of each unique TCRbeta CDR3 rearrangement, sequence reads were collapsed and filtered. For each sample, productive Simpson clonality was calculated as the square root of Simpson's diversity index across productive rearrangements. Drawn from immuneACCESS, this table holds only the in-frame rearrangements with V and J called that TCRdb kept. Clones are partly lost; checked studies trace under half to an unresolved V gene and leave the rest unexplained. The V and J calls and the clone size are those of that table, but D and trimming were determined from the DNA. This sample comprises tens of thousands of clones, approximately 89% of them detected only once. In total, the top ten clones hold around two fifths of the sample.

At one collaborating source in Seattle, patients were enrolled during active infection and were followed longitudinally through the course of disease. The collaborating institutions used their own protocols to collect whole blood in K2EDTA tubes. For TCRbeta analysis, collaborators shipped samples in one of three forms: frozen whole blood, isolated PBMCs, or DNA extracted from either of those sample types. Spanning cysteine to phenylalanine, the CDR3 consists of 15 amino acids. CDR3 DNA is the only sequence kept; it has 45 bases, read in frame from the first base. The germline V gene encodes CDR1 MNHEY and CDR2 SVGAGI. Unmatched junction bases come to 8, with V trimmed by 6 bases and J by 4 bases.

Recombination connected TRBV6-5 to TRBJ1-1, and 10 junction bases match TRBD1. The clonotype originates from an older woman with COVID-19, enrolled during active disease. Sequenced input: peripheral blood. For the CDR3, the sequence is CASRNPGQGFTEAFF. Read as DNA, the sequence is TGTGCCAGCAGAAACCCGGGACAGGGGTTCACTGAAGCTTTCTTT.